The table lists the clone carrying this TCR beta chain with many counts. Patients were all untreated before their thyroid surgery. This sample was taken from a study of metastatic and nonmetastatic thyroid tumors. Across the whole study: Repertoire data that came from the blood and tumor or nodule tissue of malignant and benign thyroid patients were compared.

In germline, CDR1 is MGHRA, CDR2 YSYEKL. The CDR3 extends over 16 amino acids. V lost 1 base to trimming and J lost 9 bases, with 16 bases between them. TCRdb re-analyzed the PCR reads through MiXCR. The sample has roughly 81,000 clones, around 7.8% seen once; the top ten hold roughly 9%. The chain links TRBV4-1 to TRBJ1-6; D unclear. Sequenced input: blood. This clonotype was sampled from a female donor with papillary thyroid cancer or a benign thyroid nodule (not recorded which). Some clones in this sample may be carry-over from other donors' samples. The CDR3 nucleotides read TGCGCCAGCAGCCAAGTTGGGAGGGAAGTAGGTTCACCCCTCCACTTT. Its protein is CASSQVGREVGSPLHF.